The 8 T cell receptor beta chains below all came from one sample that was sequenced in a study of T cells in Graves' hyperthyroidism and ophthalmopathy. Amplified TCR beta CDR3 regions derived from RNA transcripts. Carried out on the TCR CDR3, a first-round RT-PCR used the HTBI primer set. One entry per CDR3 protein results from TCRdb running MiXCR on the multiplex PCR reads. The sample shows more than 450,000 distinct CDR3 sequences, around 20% of them seen only once. Source material: blood. The receptor source for this set is a man aged 35-49 years with Graves' ophthalmopathy.

V is TRBV6-5 and J is TRBJ1-2; maybe TRBD1 (5 bases). Trimming left V 2 bases short and J 4 bases short, with 11 bases between. The CDR3 loop spans 14 amino acids. The V gene's germline CDR1 is MNHEY and CDR2 SVGAGI. CDR3 sequence reads: CASSYAAGSYGYTF. In nucleotides, the CDR3 is TGTGCCAGCAGTTACGCCGCAGGGAGCTATGGCTACACCTTC.

V and J are TRBV20-1 and TRBJ1-1, with a weak D call TRBD1 (5 bases). Deletions cut 3 bases from V and 0 bases from J, with 17 bases between. Per the germline V gene, CDR1 is DFQATT and CDR2 is SNEGSKA (reference sequence). The CDR3 has 16 residues. CDR3 sequence reads: CSASAWTQPMNTEAFF. CDR3 in DNA: TGCAGTGCTAGCGCCTGGACACAGCCGATGAACACTGAAGCTTTCTTT.

The chain has TRBV15 and TRBJ2-1, with a possible D match to TRBD2 (6 bases). V shed 7 bases and J shed 7 bases, with 11 bases lying between them. Germline CDR1 LNHNV, CDR2 YYDKDF (reference sequence). This CDR3 contains 12 residues. This CDR3 is CATTSAGNEQFF. In DNA, the CDR3 is TGTGCCACCACCTCCGCGGGGAATGAGCAGTTCTTC.

The chain recombines TRBV2 with TRBJ2-3, with TRBD2 matching over 10 bases. There are 16 residues in the CDR3. Trimming cost V 5 bases and J 5 bases; bases outside gene matches: 10. Germline V lookup: CDR1 SNHLY, CDR2 FYNNEI. CDR3 residues: CASSLVAGGGIDTQYF. CDR3 nucleotides: TGTGCCAGCAGTCTGGTAGCGGGGGGAGGAATAGATACGCAGTATTTT.

The V gene is TRBV9, the J gene TRBJ2-7, with D perhaps being TRBD1 or TRBD2 (5 bases each). The CDR3 runs 16 residues. The germline V gene has CDR1 SGDLS and CDR2 YYNGEE. The ends were cut back, 0 bases at V and 4 bases at J, with 17 bases in the middle. This CDR3 is CASSVGRGPLGYEQYF. The CDR3 region has the DNA TGTGCCAGCAGCGTAGGTCGGGGACCCCTGGGGTACGAGCAGTACTTC.

The table lists this clonotype with a few counts. This may stem from a read error, because a much larger clone lies one nucleotide away. The chain has TRBV27 and TRBJ2-7; 12 bases fit TRBD2. Germline V gene data show CDR1 as MNHEY and CDR2 as SMNVEV (reference sequence). CDR3 length: 16 residues. Unmatched junction bases numbered 10, after V lost 7 bases and J lost 3 bases. CDR3 amino acids: CASTGTSGRSGYEQYF. In nucleotides, the CDR3 is TGTGCCAGCACCGGGACTAGCGGGCGTTCGGGCTACGAGCAGTACTTC.

The chain carries TRBV7-8 and TRBJ2-1, with 14 bases fitting TRBD2. CDR3 length: 22 residues. V lost 3 bases to trimming and J lost 2 bases; unmatched junction nucleotides: 18. Germline CDR1 is SGHVS and CDR2 is FQNEAQ. CDR3 loop: CASSFPGTSGRIGARAYNEQFF. For the CDR3, the DNA is TGTGCCAGCAGCTTTCCCGGGACTAGCGGGAGAATCGGGGCGAGGGCCTACAATGAGCAGTTCTTC.

The J gene is TRBJ1-2, the V gene TRBV5-6; 9 bases fit TRBD1. The CDR3 loop spans 15 amino acids. Germline V gene sequence: CDR1 SGHDT, CDR2 YYEEEE. Germline trimming cut 4 bases from V and 3 bases from J; bases unmatched to any gene: 7. As DNA, the CDR3 is TGTGCCAGCAGCAAGGGGGACAGGGTTCACTATGGCTACACCTTC. This encodes CASSKGDRVHYGYTF.